Following are 5 T cell receptor beta chains from one sample sequenced in a study of T cell clonality in common variable immunodeficiency (dated by TCRdb to the mid-2010s). Here is what the overall study found, with its caveats: CVID TCRbeta sequences reportedly showed fewer deletions and N-nucleotide insertions and lacked highly modified clones with 13 or more V deletions.

Their antigens are not known. Library method: the immunoSEQ multiplex PCR assay. The source is immuneACCESS, and TCRdb retained only in-frame sequences with V and J called. Part of the clones is not carried over; for the studies checked, unresolved V genes explain less than half of this, and the remainder is unexplained. The sample comprises about 21,000 clones, and every one was counted more than once. The ten largest make up just over 2.5% of the sample. Material for sequencing was peripheral blood mononuclear cells. The receptors stem from a human donor with common variable immunodeficiency.

This clone has just a few counts. Read coverage stops 3 residues before the CDR3 terminus; the germline J gene supplies the remainder. The chain combines TRBV19 with TRBJ2-7; 7 bases agree with TRBD2. Trimming at V came to 3 bases and at J to 3 bases, leaving 8 bases not matched to a gene. Looked up from germline, CDR1 is LNHDA and CDR2 is SQIVND (reference sequence). This CDR3 has 15 amino acids. Partial CDR3 DNA: TGTGCCAGTAGTATCTCCAAGCGGGATGGCTACGAG. Translated: CASSISKRDGYE. The entire CDR3 protein is CASSISKRDGYEQYF.

As to this clone: With the read ending 3 residues before the CDR3 end, the germline J gene is used to fill in that end. The V and J genes are TRBV30 and TRBJ1-5; 11 bases map to TRBD1. The germline gives CDR1 GTSNPN, CDR2 SVGIG (reference sequence). This CDR3 has 17 amino acids. The J segment lost 0 bases and the V segment lost 6 bases, leaving 10 bases of the junction unmatched. The CDR3 sequence: CACRTGGVVYSNQPQHF. The CDR3 DNA, read in part, is TGTGCCTGCCGGACAGGGGGCGTCGTCTATAGCAATCAGCCC.

This clone has just a few counts. The read ends 3 residues shy of where the CDR3 ends; the end is completed using the germline J gene. This chain links TRBV6-2 or TRBV6-3 with TRBJ2-1; 9 bases align to TRBD2. The length of the CDR3 is 16 residues. CDR1 is MNHEY and CDR2 is SVGEGT in the germline V gene. The V and J ends lost 6 bases and 3 bases, in that order; junction bases with no gene match: 9. CDR3 residues: CASSPPGTSFYNEQFF. Partial CDR3 DNA: TGTGCCAGCAGCCCCCCCGGGACTAGCTTCTACAATGAG.

The sample holds a few counts of this clone. The read ends 3 residues shy of where the CDR3 ends; the end is completed using the germline J gene. V usage is TRBV2 and J usage is TRBJ2-5; 13 bases agree with TRBD2. Looked up from germline, CDR1 is SNHLY and CDR2 is FYNNEI. The CDR3 extends over 15 amino acids. With V trimmed by 5 bases and J by 7 bases, 7 bases remained unmatched. The CDR3 bases that were read are TGTGCCAGCAGTCCCGGGACTAGCGGGATAGTGACC. Translation: CASSPGTSGIVT. The whole CDR3 reads CASSPGTSGIVTQYF.

For this clone: With the read ending 3 residues before the CDR3 end, the germline J gene is used to fill in that end. The rearrangement uses TRBV18 and TRBJ1-1; unclear D gene. V was pared by 4 bases and J by 0 bases, with 9 bases between. The CDR3 covers 14 residues. Germline V gene sequence: CDR1 KGHSH, CDR2 LQKENI. The part of the CDR3 DNA that was read is TGTGCCAGCTCACGTGACGGGTTGAACACTGAA. It codes for CASSRDGLNTE. The entire CDR3 sequence reads CASSRDGLNTEAFF.